The entry that follows covers one T cell receptor beta chain sequence. The antigen is not known. Trimming stripped 5 bases from V and 5 bases from J, with 18 bases between. The CDR3 is made up of 15 amino acids. CDR1 is SEHNR, CDR2 FQNEAQ, per germline (reference sequence). The entry originates in a study of shared clonotypes between healthy human individuals. Whole-study results and caveats: The four-donor shared clonotypes exceeded non-shared clonotypes in generation probability, with non-shared ones scoring lower.

Sequenced by immunoSEQ multiplex PCR; TCRdb stores in-frame clones only, minus some. This table holds about 1.1 million clones, roughly 77% found once. The chain joins TRBV7-9 to TRBJ1-1; D might be TRBD1 (6 bases). Source material: memory CD4+ T cells from PBMCs. Indicated subset: CD45RA-negative fraction. This TCR derives from a man younger than 35 in good health. Some clones in this sample may be carry-over from other donors' samples. CDR3 DNA: TGTGCCAGCAGCCCAATGAAGAGGGGGGAAACTGAAGCTTTCTTT. It translates to CASSPMKRGETEAFF.